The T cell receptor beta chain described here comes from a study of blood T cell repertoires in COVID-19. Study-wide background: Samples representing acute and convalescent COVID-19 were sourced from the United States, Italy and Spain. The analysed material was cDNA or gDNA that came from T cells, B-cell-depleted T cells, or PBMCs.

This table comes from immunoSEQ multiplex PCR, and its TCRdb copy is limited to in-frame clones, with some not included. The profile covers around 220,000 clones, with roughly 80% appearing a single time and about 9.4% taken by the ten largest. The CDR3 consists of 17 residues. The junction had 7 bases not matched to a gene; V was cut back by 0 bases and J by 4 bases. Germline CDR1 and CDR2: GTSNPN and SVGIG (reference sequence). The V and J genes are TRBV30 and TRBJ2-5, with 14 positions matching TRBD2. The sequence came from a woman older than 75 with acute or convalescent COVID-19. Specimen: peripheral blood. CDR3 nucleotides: TGTGCCTGGAGTGTGGGACTAGCGGGAGTCGATGGAGAGACCCAGTACTTC. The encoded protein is CAWSVGLAGVDGETQYF.